One sample yielded the 28 T cell receptor beta chains listed below, sequenced in a study of T cells after yellow fever vaccination. Via MiXCR, TCRdb re-called the 5' RACE reads, giving one row per CDR3 protein. The data hold about 320,000 distinct CDR3 sequences, with around 4.4% observed a single time. This sample comprised PBMCs, obtained 15 days after the yellow fever booster vaccination. The origin of the receptors is a man between 18 and 35 years old who received the YFV17D yellow fever vaccine.

The J gene is TRBJ1-6, the V gene TRBV30, with D unresolved. Per the germline V gene, CDR1 is GTSNPN and CDR2 is SVGIG (reference sequence). Trimming pared 2 bases from V and 2 bases from J, leaving 22 bases between. This CDR3 contains 19 residues. CDR3 in DNA: TGTGCCTGGAGTATCGCCCCCGACCTACTCAACACCTATAATTCACCCCTCCACTTT. This translates into CAWSIAPDLLNTYNSPLHF.

Concerning this clonotype: Given a much more abundant clone one base away, this may be a read error. This chain uses TRBV4-1 with TRBJ1-1; D perhaps matches TRBD1 (6 bases). CDR3 length equals 14 residues. V was clipped by 4 bases and J by 13 bases, with 22 bases between them. Germline values: CDR1 MGHRA, CDR2 YSYEKL. The CDR3 bases are TGCGCCAGCAGCCGCCAGACAGGAATGGCGTGGGTTTTCTTT. Its protein product is CASSRQTGMAWVFF.

The sample holds many counts of this clonotype. The rearrangement links TRBV4-2 to TRBJ2-3; D call uncertain. Trimming removed 1 base at V and 1 base at J, with 21 bases between. The germline CDR1 and CDR2 sequences are LGHNA and YNFKEQ. This CDR3 is built from 19 residues. The CDR3 bases are TGTGCCAGCAGCCAAGGATTGGCCCAGGCAGCCCCTGGCACAGATACGCAGTATTTT. This translates into CASSQGLAQAAPGTDTQYF.

CDR3 sequence: CASSRTSGDYETQYF. The CDR3 DNA is TGTGCCAGTAGTCGTACTAGCGGGGACTACGAGACCCAGTACTTC. V is TRBV19 and J is TRBJ2-5, with TRBD2 identical over 10 bases. Losses at the gene ends were 5 bases for V and 5 bases for J; bases not matched to a gene: 8. The CDR3 is 15 residues long. CDR1 and CDR2 (germline): LNHDA, SQIVND (reference sequence).

This clonotype was recorded at least ten times. J is TRBJ2-5 and V is TRBV6-2 or TRBV6-3; TRBD1 matches at 7 bases. CDR1 and CDR2 (germline): MNHEY, SVGEGT. This CDR3 spans 13 amino acids. J was trimmed by 5 bases and V by 6 bases; bases with no gene match: 6. The CDR3, as DNA: TGTGCCAGCAGCCGACAGGGCGGGGAGACCCAGTACTTC. It yields the protein CASSRQGGETQYF.

DNA of the CDR3: TGTGCCAGCAGTGCAGGGGGACAGCCCCAGCATTTT. Its translation is CASSAGGQPQHF. V is TRBV6-1 and J is TRBJ1-5; the match to TRBD1 covers 7 bases. The CDR3 contains 12 residues. The V and J ends lost 4 bases and 7 bases, in that order; junction bases with no gene match: 1. Germline loops: CDR1 MNHNS, CDR2 SASEGT.

This clonotype showed up just a few times. The J gene is TRBJ2-5, the V gene TRBV7-2, with TRBD2 matching 9 bases. CDR1 SGHTA and CDR2 FQGNSA come from the germline V gene. The CDR3 covers 13 residues. The V segment lost 6 bases and the J segment 5 bases; nucleotides outside the gene matches: 4. CDR3 in amino acids: CASRGTSFETQYF. Written as DNA, the CDR3 is TGTGCCAGCAGGGGGACTAGCTTCGAGACCCAGTACTTC.

This clonotype was seen repeatedly, ten times or more. The V and J genes are TRBV3-1 and TRBJ2-2; no reliable D call. This CDR3 region has 13 residues. CDR1 is LGHDT, CDR2 YNNKEL, per germline (reference sequence). Trimming shortened V by 5 bases and J by 3 bases, and 7 bases separated the two germline ends. CDR3 DNA sequence: TGTGCCAGCAGCTTTACTCACACCGGGGAGCTGTTTTTT. This encodes CASSFTHTGELFF.

This clonotype has at least ten counts. The junction does not match germline at one end; this may be a read error. This chain joins TRBV7-7 and TRBJ2-3; tentatively, D is TRBD2 (6 bases). Germline CDR1 reads SSHAT; CDR2 reads FNYEAQ (reference sequence). The CDR3 runs to 14 residues. CDR3 nucleotides: TGTGCTAGCAGCTCCTGGGGGGAAACGGATACGCAGTATTTT. Encoded protein: CASSSWGETDTQYF.

This chain links TRBV7-9 with TRBJ1-1; no reliable D call. V was cut by 0 bases and J by 1 base, with 12 bases left in between. Germline CDR1 SEHNR, CDR2 FQNEAQ (reference sequence). The CDR3 has 16 residues. CDR3 loop: CASSLAFSRRNTEAFF. CDR3 sequence (DNA): TGTGCCAGCAGCTTAGCGTTTTCGCGACGGAACACTGAAGCTTTCTTT. Looking up the rest from reference TRBV7-9 and TRBJ1-1 gives the full variable domain: DTGVSQNPRHKITKRGQNVTFRCDPISEHNRLYWYRQTLGQGPEFLTYFQNEAQLEKSRLLSDRFSAERPKGSFSTLEIQRTEQGDSAMYLCASSLAFSRRNTEAFFGQGTRLTVV.

This clonotype was seen repeatedly, ten times or more. V usage is TRBV28 and J usage is TRBJ1-5; perhaps TRBD1 as D (5 bases). Per the germline V gene, CDR1 is MDHEN and CDR2 is SYDVKM. The CDR3 consists of 18 residues. The V gene lost 3 bases and the J gene lost 1 base, with 19 bases spanning the gap. The CDR3 DNA sequence: TGTGCCAGCAGTTTTCCCCCCGGAGGGGAAAGGAGCAATCAGCCCCAGCATTTT. This encodes CASSFPPGGERSNQPQHF.

This clonotype was recorded many times. The chain carries TRBV6-5 and TRBJ1-2; D is unresolved. The V end was cut by 3 bases, the J end by 6 bases, with 11 bases between. Germline CDR1 MNHEY, CDR2 SVGAGI. This CDR3 spans 13 amino acids. CDR3 sequence: CASSYSALDGYTF. In nucleotides, the CDR3 is TGTGCCAGCAGTTATTCGGCGTTGGATGGCTACACCTTC.

This clonotype was found a few times. The genes are TRBV20-1 and TRBJ2-1; possibly TRBD1 or TRBD2 for D (5 bases each). Looked up from germline, CDR1 is DFQATT and CDR2 is SNEGSKA (reference sequence). The V end was cut by 1 base, the J end by 8 bases, with 6 bases between. The CDR3 consists of 11 residues. CDR3 sequence: CSARGGDEQFF. In DNA, the CDR3 is TGCAGTGCTAGAGGAGGGGATGAGCAGTTCTTC.

This clonotype was picked up many times. The chain recombines TRBV5-1 with TRBJ1-1; no clear D gene. V was pared by 1 base and J by 1 base, with 8 bases between. The CDR3 extends over 14 amino acids. From germline, CDR1 is SGHRS and CDR2 YFSETQ. CDR3 sequence reads: CASSLFGENTEAFF. In nucleotides, the CDR3 is TGCGCCAGCAGCTTGTTTGGGGAGAACACTGAAGCTTTCTTT.

This clonotype was seen repeatedly, ten times or more. The V and J genes are TRBV9 and TRBJ2-5; 8 bases line up with TRBD1. The CDR3 totals 15 residues. Per the germline V gene, CDR1 is SGDLS and CDR2 is YYNGEE. The V segment lost 1 base and the J segment 2 bases; nucleotides outside the gene matches: 4. CDR3 sequence: CASSVSGQGQETQYF. The CDR3 DNA reads as TGTGCCAGCAGCGTAAGCGGACAGGGTCAAGAGACCCAGTACTTC.

This clonotype has ten or more counts. The chain has TRBV12-3 or TRBV12-4 and TRBJ2-7; 10 bases align to TRBD1. V was clipped by 5 bases and J by 0 bases; unmatched bases: 10. The CDR3 totals 17 residues. In DNA form, the CDR3 reads TGTGCCAGCAGTCCCGACAGGGGGCCTTACCGCTCCTACGAGCAGTACTTC. Translated: CASSPDRGPYRSYEQYF.

Only a few counts were recorded for this clonotype. The chain uses TRBV3-1 and TRBJ1-4, with D unclear. With 4 bases removed from V and 10 bases from J, the gap between germline ends came to 13 bases. This CDR3 has 13 amino acids. Germline-derived CDR1 and CDR2 are LGHDT and YNNKEL (reference sequence). The CDR3 sequence is CASSLQSFAKLFF. The CDR3 DNA is TGTGCCAGCAGCCTCCAGTCCTTTGCAAAACTGTTTTTT.

The V call is TRBV7-3, the J call TRBJ1-1, with D perhaps TRBD1 (5 bases). The CDR3 is 14 residues long. Germline values: CDR1 SGHTA, CDR2 FQGTGA. The V end lost 5 bases, the J end lost 4 bases, and 14 bases lay between the germline ends. The CDR3 DNA reads TGTGCCAGCAGCCCGAGGGGTTCGGGCACTGAAGCTTTCTTT. The encoded protein is CASSPRGSGTEAFF.

This clonotype was seen more than once but under ten times. This chain joins TRBV25-1 and TRBJ1-4; D is unresolved. Germline V gives CDR1 MGHDK, CDR2 SYGVNS. Trimming took 6 bases from V and 10 from J, leaving 9 bases between them. The CDR3 extends over 11 amino acids. The CDR3 DNA follows: TGTGCCAGCAGCCTAAAGGGAAAACTGTTTTTT. This codes for CASSLKGKLFF.

There are many counts of this clonotype. This rearrangement joins TRBV5-1 to TRBJ1-5, with D unresolved. V lost 0 bases and J lost 6, with 10 bases in between. The germline gives CDR1 SGHRS, CDR2 YFSETQ. This CDR3 contains 14 residues. In nucleotides, the CDR3 is TGCGCCAGCAGCTTGGAGGGAAAAGGTCAGCCCCAGCATTTT. Translated: CASSLEGKGQPQHF.

The V call is TRBV29-1, the J call TRBJ1-1, with a possible D match to TRBD1 (6 bases). Germline CDR1 reads SQVTM; CDR2 reads ANQGSEA. Trimming removed 4 bases from V and 4 bases from J, with 13 bases in between. The CDR3 is 13 residues long. CDR3 region: CSVVTRGGTEAFF. The CDR3 nucleotides read TGCAGCGTTGTTACCAGGGGAGGCACTGAAGCTTTCTTT.

At least ten counts were recorded for this clonotype. The rearrangement joins TRBV20-1 to TRBJ1-1; D not resolved. V dropped 0 bases and J dropped 1 base, with 12 bases sitting between them. Germline V CDR1 and CDR2: DFQATT, SNEGSKA (reference sequence). The length of the CDR3 is 15 residues. CDR3 DNA: TGCAGTGCTAGAGATCCTGGGCGGTCGAACACTGAAGCTTTCTTT. It encodes CSARDPGRSNTEAFF.

This clonotype was found many times. The chain employs TRBV7-9 and TRBJ2-3, with TRBD1 matching over 10 bases. V shed 5 bases, J shed 6 bases, and the junction held 11 bases outside the gene matches. The CDR3 has 16 amino acids. CDR1 SEHNR and CDR2 FQNEAQ come from the germline V gene (reference sequence). CDR3 DNA: TGTGCCAGCAGCCCCCAGGTGGGACAGGGGATGGATACGCAGTATTTT. Amino acid sequence: CASSPQVGQGMDTQYF.

The J gene is TRBJ2-5, the V gene TRBV12-3 or TRBV12-4; TRBD2 is a possible D gene (6 bases). With 5 bases removed from V and 6 bases from J, the gap between germline ends came to 16 bases. The CDR3 is made up of 14 amino acids. CDR3 protein: CASSPEFSGQTQYF. In DNA form, the CDR3 reads TGTGCCAGCAGTCCCGAGTTTAGCGGCCAGACCCAGTACTTC.

In this sample, this clonotype turned up many times. The chain has TRBV7-8 and TRBJ1-2; TRBD1 might be the D (5 bases). Trimming removed 4 bases from V and 4 bases from J, with 13 bases in between. Germline-derived CDR1 and CDR2 are SGHVS and FQNEAQ. The CDR3 runs to 14 residues. The CDR3 DNA reads TGTGCCAGCAGCTCCTGGGACGGACTCTATGGCTACACCTTC. Its translation is CASSSWDGLYGYTF.

V gene TRBV3-1 combines with J gene TRBJ2-7; no firm D call. V was shortened by 0 bases and J by 6 bases, with 12 bases between the two germline ends. CDR1 and CDR2 (germline): LGHDT, YNNKEL (reference sequence). This CDR3 region has 14 residues. CDR3: CASSQEAGSVEQYF. CDR3 sequence (DNA): TGTGCCAGCAGCCAAGAGGCCGGCTCCGTCGAGCAGTACTTC.

This clonotype was observed a few times. V usage is TRBV18 and J usage is TRBJ2-7; D is unclear. The CDR3 extends over 13 amino acids. CDR1 is KGHSH and CDR2 is LQKENI in the germline V gene. Trimming took 1 base from V and 6 from J, leaving 10 bases between them. The CDR3 DNA reads as TGTGCCAGCTCACCACTACCAACCTCCGAGCAGTACTTC. This encodes CASSPLPTSEQYF.

The chain uses TRBV12-5 and TRBJ2-3, with D unresolved. V gave up 3 bases and J gave up 0 bases, with 13 bases separating them. Per germline, CDR1 LGHNT and CDR2 FRNRAP. The CDR3 totals 16 residues. The CDR3: CASGLVLAVSTDTQYF. As DNA, the CDR3 is TGTGCTAGTGGTTTAGTACTGGCCGTTAGCACAGATACGCAGTATTTT.